These 15 T cell receptor beta chains share one sample of origin, sequenced in a study of post-analysis software for immune sequencing data (dated by TCRdb to between 2014 and 2016). General study outcomes and caveats: Significantly higher frequencies in patients than in controls were found for five or six TRBV segments, including TRBV5-6, TRBV5-1 and TRBV20-1.

Preparation of the library involved PCR. This sample was sequenced with an Illumina HiSeq 2500. To reduce PCR and sequencing biases, unique molecular identifiers were built into the TCR beta cDNA libraries. The public sequencing data were trimmed at Q25 with fastp and processed into clonotypes with MiXCR by TCRdb, which kept only in-frame beta chains. Entries that share a CDR3 protein sequence are merged under the most common genes and DNA. Counted in this sample were about 540,000 distinct CDR3 sequences; 34% of them appeared once. The ten most abundant clones make up around 5.9% of the sample. Their antigen targets remain unknown. Material: blood. These receptors were collected from a girl between 2 and 17 years old with multiple sclerosis.

This clonotype was counted between two and nine times. The chain uses TRBV12-3 or TRBV12-4 and TRBJ1-2; D call uncertain. The CDR3 sequence is 13 residues long. Between the trimmed V and J ends, which lost 6 bases and 2 bases, there was a span of 10 bases. This CDR3 is CASRRTENYGYTF. CDR3 DNA sequence: TGTGCCAGCAGGAGGACGGAGAACTATGGCTACACCTTC.

The rearrangement links TRBV6-5 to TRBJ2-5; D is perhaps TRBD1 or TRBD2 (5 bases each). V was clipped by 8 bases and J by 0 bases, with 13 bases between them. The CDR3 extends over 14 amino acids. Per germline, CDR1 MNHEY and CDR2 SVGAGI. CDR3: CASRPGTYQETQYF. CDR3 DNA: TGTGCCAGCCGCCCCGGGACCTACCAAGAGACCCAGTACTTC.

Concerning this clonotype: One junction end does not reproduce the germline sequence, and a read error may be involved. The chain is built from TRBV20-1 and TRBJ1-1; D is uncertain. Germline V lookup: CDR1 DFQATT, CDR2 SNEGSKA (reference sequence). CDR3 length: 14 amino acids. For the CDR3, the DNA is TGCAGTGCTAGAGGGAAGGGCACGAACACTGAAACTTTCTTT. Translated: CSARGKGTNTETFF.

The CDR3 nucleotides are TGTGCCAGCCACAGGGCAGGTGATGAGCAGTTCTTC. Protein sequence: CASHRAGDEQFF. The V and J genes are TRBV2 and TRBJ2-1; possibly TRBD1 for D (6 bases). The length of the CDR3 is 12 residues. The V end lost 8 bases, the J end lost 8 bases, and 13 bases lay between the germline ends. Germline values: CDR1 SNHLY, CDR2 FYNNEI.

The CDR3, as DNA: TGCAGTGCTAGTCTAGGGTCTGGGGCCAACGTCCTGACTTTC. Protein product: CSASLGSGANVLTF. V gene TRBV20-1 combines with J gene TRBJ2-6; no firm D call. The germline CDR1 and CDR2 sequences are DFQATT and SNEGSKA (reference sequence). V shed 3 bases and J shed 1 base, with 7 bases lying between them. This CDR3 has 14 residues.

The chain is built from TRBV12-3 or TRBV12-4 and TRBJ1-6, with D unresolved. The length of the CDR3 is 15 residues. V dropped 2 bases and J dropped 6 bases, with 11 bases sitting between them. CDR3 in amino acids: CASSLWEVPNSPLHF. The CDR3 DNA follows: TGTGCCAGCAGTTTATGGGAGGTTCCTAATTCACCCCTCCACTTT.

Comments on this clonotype: A clone one base away is much larger, so this may be a read error. The V and J genes are TRBV15 and TRBJ2-7; D gene uncertain. Germline V gene lookup returns CDR1 LNHNV and CDR2 YYDKDF (reference sequence). This CDR3 is built from 13 residues. The germline V and J ends were trimmed by 1 base and 6 bases, with 10 bases remaining between them. CDR3 sequence reads: CATSRGLTSEQYF. In nucleotides, the CDR3 is TGTGCCACCAGCAGAGGTCTCACCTCCGAGCAGTACTTC.

The chain recombines TRBV13 with TRBJ2-7, with 10 bases aligning to TRBD1. With V trimmed by 5 bases and J by 3 bases, 22 bases remained unmatched. CDR3 length equals 20 residues. Germline CDR1 PRHDT, CDR2 FYEKMQ (reference sequence). The CDR3 DNA reads as TGTGCCAGCAGCCTAAAGTGGGACAGGGGCTATACAAGAGGGCGCTACGAGCAGTACTTC. Translated: CASSLKWDRGYTRGRYEQYF.

The chain is built from TRBV6-1 and TRBJ2-2; 9 bases line up with TRBD1. Looked up from germline, CDR1 is MNHNS and CDR2 is SASEGT. The V and J ends lost 6 bases and 0 bases, in that order; junction bases with no gene match: 8. There are 17 residues in the CDR3. CDR3: CASSRPRQGANTGELFF. CDR3 bases: TGTGCCAGCAGCCGGCCCCGACAGGGGGCGAACACCGGGGAGCTGTTTTTT.

V is TRBV9 and J is TRBJ2-7; TRBD1 might be the D (6 bases). From germline, CDR1 is SGDLS and CDR2 YYNGEE. V was trimmed by 3 bases and J by 3 bases, leaving 16 bases between them. This CDR3 comprises 15 residues. This chain's CDR3 is CASSGETGPIYEQYF. In DNA form, the CDR3 reads TGTGCCAGCAGCGGGGAGACAGGACCGATCTACGAGCAGTACTTC.

This clonotype was found once. The V and J genes are TRBV6-5 and TRBJ2-3; D gene ambiguous. The germline V gene has CDR1 MNHEY and CDR2 SVGAGI. Trimming took 6 bases from V and 0 from J, leaving 13 bases between them. The length of the CDR3 is 15 residues. The CDR3 bases are TGTGCCAGCAGGAGAGGTGCTGCTAGCACAGATACGCAGTATTTT. Its translation: CASRRGAASTDTQYF.

V is TRBV20-1 and J is TRBJ2-7, with TRBD2 matching over 12 bases. The CDR3 extends over 17 amino acids. CDR1 and CDR2 from the germline V gene are DFQATT and SNEGSKA (reference sequence). The V segment lost 3 bases and the J segment 2 bases; nucleotides outside the gene matches: 11. The CDR3 reads CSARITSGGPGTYEQYF. Written as DNA, the CDR3 is TGCAGTGCTAGGATTACTAGCGGGGGGCCAGGGACCTACGAGCAGTACTTC.

The chain has TRBV3-1 and TRBJ2-1; possibly TRBD1 for D (5 bases). Germline CDR1 is LGHDT and CDR2 is YNNKEL (reference sequence). Trimming stripped 1 base from V and 2 bases from J, with 9 bases between. There are 15 residues in the CDR3. CDR3 nucleotide sequence: TGTGCCAGCAGCCAAGTCAGGGATCCCTACAATGAGCAGTTCTTC. Protein: CASSQVRDPYNEQFF.

The table lists this clonotype with a few counts. V and J are TRBV10-3 and TRBJ2-6, with D unresolved. V lost 11 bases and J 0 bases, leaving 8 bases between the germline ends. Germline CDR1 is ENHRY and CDR2 is SYGVKD. The CDR3 loop spans 13 amino acids. The CDR3 DNA is TGTGCCTCCTCCAACTCTGGGGCCAACGTCCTGACTTTC. This codes for CASSNSGANVLTF.

The V and J genes are TRBV6-1 and TRBJ1-1, with no clear D. The CDR3 runs to 13 residues. Trimming took 6 bases from V and 5 from J, leaving 13 bases between them. Per the germline V gene, CDR1 is MNHNS and CDR2 is SASEGT. CDR3 sequence reads: CASSMFPGTEAFF. As DNA, the CDR3 is TGTGCCAGCAGCATGTTTCCGGGAACTGAAGCTTTCTTT.